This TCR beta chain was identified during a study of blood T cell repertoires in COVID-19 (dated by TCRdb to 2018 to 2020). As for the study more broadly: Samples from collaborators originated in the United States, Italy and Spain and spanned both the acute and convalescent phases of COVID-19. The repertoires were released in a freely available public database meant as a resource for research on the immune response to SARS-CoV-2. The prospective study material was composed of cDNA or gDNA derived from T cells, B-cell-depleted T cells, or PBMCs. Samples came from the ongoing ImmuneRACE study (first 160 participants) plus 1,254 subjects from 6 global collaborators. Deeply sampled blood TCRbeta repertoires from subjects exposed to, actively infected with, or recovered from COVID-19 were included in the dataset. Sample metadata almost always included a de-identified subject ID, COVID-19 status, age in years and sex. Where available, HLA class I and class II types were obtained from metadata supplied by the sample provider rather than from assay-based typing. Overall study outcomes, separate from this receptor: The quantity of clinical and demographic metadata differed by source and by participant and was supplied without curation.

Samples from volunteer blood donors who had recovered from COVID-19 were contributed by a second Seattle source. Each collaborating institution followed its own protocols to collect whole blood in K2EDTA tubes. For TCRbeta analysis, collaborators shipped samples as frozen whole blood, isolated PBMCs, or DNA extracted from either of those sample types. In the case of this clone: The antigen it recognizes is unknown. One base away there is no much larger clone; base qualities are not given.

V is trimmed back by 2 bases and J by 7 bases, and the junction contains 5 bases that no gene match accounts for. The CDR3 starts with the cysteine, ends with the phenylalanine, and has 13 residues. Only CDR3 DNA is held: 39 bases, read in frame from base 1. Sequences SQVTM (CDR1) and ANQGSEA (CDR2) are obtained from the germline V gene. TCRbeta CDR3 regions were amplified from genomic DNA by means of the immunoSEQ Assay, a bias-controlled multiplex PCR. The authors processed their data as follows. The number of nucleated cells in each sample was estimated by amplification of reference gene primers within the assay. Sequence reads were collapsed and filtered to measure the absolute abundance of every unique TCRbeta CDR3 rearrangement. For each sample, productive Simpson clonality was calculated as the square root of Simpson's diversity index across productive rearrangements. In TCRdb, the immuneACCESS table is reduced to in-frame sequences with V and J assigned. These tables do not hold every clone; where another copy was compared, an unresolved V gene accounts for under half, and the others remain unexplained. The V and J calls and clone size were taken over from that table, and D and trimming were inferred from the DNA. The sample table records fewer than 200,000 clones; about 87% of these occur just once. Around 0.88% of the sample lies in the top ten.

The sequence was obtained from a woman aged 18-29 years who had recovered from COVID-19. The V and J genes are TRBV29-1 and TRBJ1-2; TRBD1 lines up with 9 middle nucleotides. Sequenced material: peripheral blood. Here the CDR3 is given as CSVERTGARGYTF. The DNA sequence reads TGCAGCGTTGAAAGGACAGGGGCCCGTGGCTACACCTTC.